This record covers a single T cell receptor (beta chain). This sample was included in a study of T cell responses to AZD1222 COVID-19 vaccine. The protocol was immunoSEQ multiplex PCR, while the TCRdb copy is restricted to in-frame clones and leaves out a portion. The sample records some 180,000 clones, approximately 92% being singletons. V lost 3 bases, J lost 4 bases, and 7 bases stayed unmatched. This CDR3 comprises 15 residues. The germline V gene encodes CDR1 MGHRA and CDR2 YSYEKL. This chain links TRBV4-1 with TRBJ1-2; 8 bases map to TRBD1. This TCR came from an adult in good health. The source was peripheral blood, collected on day 0 of AZD1222 vaccination. CDR3 residues: CASSHQGAEGYGYTF. The CDR3 bases are TGCGCCAGCAGCCATCAGGGGGCCGAGGGCTATGGCTACACCTTC.